A single sample gave rise to the 30 T cell receptor beta chains below, sequenced in a study of vaccination and CD4 T cells after COVID-19. For these receptors, no antigen is known. Noted treatment: roughly ten-day PBMC culture with coronavirus spike peptide pools or control peptides (ViraFEST assay). Cultured CD4+ T cells had their DNA profiled by the Oncomine TCR Beta short-read assay. TCRdb called the PCR reads again in MiXCR, with one record for every CDR3 protein. This table has approximately 19,000 distinct CDR3 sequences, about half appearing once. Sequenced here: CD4+ T cells from blood, cultured in vitro, sampled after SARS-CoV-2 vaccination. The source is a human donor who had recovered from COVID-19.

This clonotype has only a few counts. The rearrangement joins TRBV30 to TRBJ1-1; possibly TRBD1 for D (6 bases). The length of the CDR3 is 8 residues. In germline, CDR1 is GTSNPN, CDR2 SVGIG (reference sequence). Deletions cut 8 bases from V and 10 bases from J, with 8 bases between. The CDR3 region is CALQGAFF. The CDR3 DNA sequence: TGTGCCCTACAGGGAGCTTTCTTT.

The chain carries TRBV7-9 and TRBJ1-1; unclear D gene. Trimming shortened V by 0 bases and J by 3 bases, and 5 bases separated the two germline ends. Germline V CDR1 and CDR2: SEHNR, FQNEAQ (reference sequence). This CDR3 has 13 amino acids. The CDR3 coding sequence is TGTGCCAGCAGCTTAGCGTCAGACACTGAAGCTTTCTTT. Amino acid sequence: CASSLASDTEAFF.

This clonotype was observed a few times. This CDR3 reads CASGGRGGQPQHF. For the CDR3, the DNA is TGTGCCAGCGGAGGCCGGGGAGGTCAGCCCCAGCATTTT. The J gene is TRBJ1-5, the V gene TRBV6-2 or TRBV6-3; D ambiguous. V was shortened by 8 bases and J by 6 bases, with 14 bases between the two germline ends. This CDR3 spans 13 amino acids. Germline V gene data show CDR1 as MNHEY and CDR2 as SVGEGT.

The chain recombines TRBV9 with TRBJ1-1; D ambiguous. The CDR3 totals 14 residues. The V end was cut by 0 bases, the J end by 3 bases, with 9 bases between. Germline V gives CDR1 SGDLS, CDR2 YYNGEE. CDR3 DNA: TGTGCCAGCAGCGTAGTCCCAGGCGACACTGAAGCTTTCTTT. Translated, it gives CASSVVPGDTEAFF.

This clonotype was recorded a few times. V gene TRBV27 combines with J gene TRBJ2-2, with unresolved D. The CDR3 has 14 residues. CDR1 and CDR2 (germline): MNHEY, SMNVEV (reference sequence). V was trimmed by 1 base and J by 1 base, leaving 4 bases between them. For the CDR3, the DNA is TGTGCCAGCAGTTTATACGGGAACACCGGGGAGCTGTTTTTT. It specifies CASSLYGNTGELFF.

The chain links TRBV11-2 to TRBJ1-1; D unclear. This CDR3 region has 13 residues. Trimming took off 4 bases at V and 4 bases at J, with 10 bases between the two ends. Germline loops: CDR1 SGHAT, CDR2 FQNNGV. This CDR3 is CASSSLLSTEAFF. The CDR3, as DNA: TGTGCCAGCAGCTCGCTGCTGAGCACTGAAGCTTTCTTT. Complete variable domain (other parts from reference TRBV11-2 and TRBJ1-1): EAGVAQSPRYKIIEKRQSVAFWCNPISGHATLYWYQQILGQGPKLLIQFQNNGVVDDSQLPKDRFSAERLKGVDSTLKIQPAKLEDSAVYLCASSSLLSTEAFFGQGTRLTVV.

Only one count was recorded for this clonotype. The chain is built from TRBV18 and TRBJ1-2; perhaps TRBD1 as D (5 bases). This CDR3 is 14 amino acids long. The germline V gene encodes CDR1 KGHSH and CDR2 LQKENI. The V end was cut by 1 base, the J end by 6 bases, with 12 bases between. The CDR3 nucleotides read TGTGCCAGCTCACCACGGCGGGAAGGGGATGGCTACACCTTC. Amino acids: CASSPRREGDGYTF.

The chain is built from TRBV20-1 and TRBJ2-5; D is ambiguous. The CDR3 consists of 15 residues. Deletions cut 4 bases from V and 5 bases from J, with 20 bases between. Germline assignment: CDR1 DFQATT and CDR2 SNEGSKA (reference sequence). The CDR3 DNA reads as TGCAGTGCTAACCAACCCACTGGGGATTCGGAGACCCAGTACTTC. Its translation is CSANQPTGDSETQYF.

This clonotype was seen a few times. This chain joins TRBV20-1 and TRBJ1-5; D is possibly TRBD1 (5 bases). V lost 6 bases, J lost 5 bases, and 5 bases lay in between. CDR3 length equals 10 residues. Germline V gene data show CDR1 as DFQATT and CDR2 as SNEGSKA (reference sequence). The DNA of the CDR3 is TGCAGTGCAGGGGATCAGCCCCAGCATTTT. Residues: CSAGDQPQHF.

The rearrangement joins TRBV10-1 to TRBJ2-2; possibly TRBD2 for D (6 bases). Germline assignment: CDR1 WNHNN and CDR2 SYGVQD (reference sequence). Trimming shortened V by 0 bases and J by 7 bases, and 9 bases separated the two germline ends. This CDR3 region has 14 residues. Here the CDR3 DNA reads TGCGCCAGCAGTGAGTCCGGGACTCGCGGGGAGCTGTTTTTT. Translating it yields CASSESGTRGELFF.

This rearrangement joins TRBV21-1 to TRBJ1-5; the table's TRBD1 call for D was not verified on the DNA. TRBV21-1 is noted as a pseudogene. There are 16 residues in the CDR3. The CDR3 loop is CASSKDRGSGNQPQHF. The CDR3 nucleotides read TGTGCCAGCAGCAAAGATAGGGGGTCGGGCAATCAGCCCCAGCATTTT.

This clonotype appeared a few times. In nucleotides, the CDR3 is TGTGCCAGCAGCCCCAGGGGGCAAGCTGATTCACCCCTCCACTTT. Translated, it gives CASSPRGQADSPLHF. The V gene is TRBV11-2, the J gene TRBJ1-6; TRBD1 aligns across 8 bases. The CDR3 has 15 residues. Germline V gene data show CDR1 as SGHAT and CDR2 as FQNNGV. V dropped 5 bases and J dropped 8; count of bases not matched to a gene: 8.

This clonotype was counted once. The chain recombines TRBV4-3 with TRBJ1-2, with a tentative D call TRBD1 (6 bases). The V end was cut by 4 bases, the J end by 6 bases, with 12 bases between. Germline CDR1 reads LGHNA; CDR2 reads YSLEER. The CDR3 has 13 amino acids. CDR3 nucleotides: TGCGCCAGCAGCCCGGTGAGGGGGGATGGCTACACCTTC. Translated, it gives CASSPVRGDGYTF.

This chain uses TRBV29-1 with TRBJ2-1, with D possibly TRBD2 on 6 matching bases. The ends were cut back, 4 bases at V and 6 bases at J, with 13 bases in the middle. The CDR3 loop spans 13 amino acids. Looked up from germline, CDR1 is SQVTM and CDR2 is ANQGSEA. The CDR3 DNA sequence: TGCAGCGTTGGTGGGAGGCTAGTCAATGAGCAGTTCTTC. Amino acid sequence: CSVGGRLVNEQFF.

This clonotype was detected only a few times. The rearrangement links TRBV6-1 to TRBJ1-6; D gene unclear. Germline lookup yields CDR1 MNHNS and CDR2 SASEGT. There are 14 residues in the CDR3. Trimming removed 6 bases at V and 9 bases at J, with 15 bases between. DNA of the CDR3: TGTGCCAGCAGCAGGACTGCTAGACTTTCACCCCTCCACTTT. It codes for CASSRTARLSPLHF.

The rearrangement uses TRBV6-2 or TRBV6-3 and TRBJ2-7, with a weak D call TRBD1 (6 bases). The CDR3 runs 16 residues. Trimming stripped 2 bases from V and 0 bases from J, with 14 bases between. CDR1 and CDR2 (germline): MNHEY, SVGEGT. CDR3 protein: CASSYGAGASSYEQYF. CDR3 bases: TGTGCCAGCAGTTACGGGGCAGGGGCTAGCTCCTACGAGCAGTACTTC.

This clonotype came up a few times. The CDR3 region is CASTTGRDTEAFF. Written as DNA, the CDR3 is TGTGCCAGCACCACAGGGCGGGACACTGAAGCTTTCTTT. The rearrangement uses TRBV6-1 and TRBJ1-1, with a tentative D call TRBD1 (6 bases). V dropped 7 bases and J dropped 3 bases, with 12 bases sitting between them. The CDR3 is 13 residues long. Germline V gene lookup returns CDR1 MNHNS and CDR2 SASEGT.

In its sample, this clonotype was seen a few times. This chain joins TRBV5-4 and TRBJ2-3; TRBD2 matches 10 bases. From germline, CDR1 is SGHNT and CDR2 YYREEE (reference sequence). V dropped 4 bases and J dropped 1; count of bases not matched to a gene: 9. The CDR3 has 17 amino acids. In DNA form, the CDR3 reads TGTGCCAGCAGCCCAAGCGGGGGGGGCCGTCGCACAGATACGCAGTATTTT. Protein: CASSPSGGGRRTDTQYF. Full variable domain (rest looked up from reference TRBV5-4 and TRBJ2-3): ETGVTQSPTHLIKTRGQQVTLRCSSQSGHNTVSWYQQALGQGPQFIFQYYREEENGRGNFPPRFSGLQFPNYSSELNVNALELDDSALYLCASSPSGGGRRTDTQYFGPGTRLTVL.

V gene TRBV5-1 combines with J gene TRBJ1-5; D is possibly TRBD1 (6 bases). Germline V gene lookup returns CDR1 SGHRS and CDR2 YFSETQ. Trimming pared 4 bases from V and 3 bases from J, leaving 14 bases between. The CDR3 consists of 15 residues. CDR3 loop: CASSVVTGFNQPQHF. Written as DNA, the CDR3 is TGCGCCAGCAGCGTGGTTACAGGGTTCAATCAGCCCCAGCATTTT.

This clonotype has only a few counts. The chain recombines TRBV30 with TRBJ1-2; no reliable D call. V lost 3 bases to trimming and J lost 8 bases, with 13 bases between them. Germline V gives CDR1 GTSNPN, CDR2 SVGIG (reference sequence). This CDR3 region has 12 residues. The DNA for the CDR3 is TGTGCCTGGAGCCGTCAGGTGGACGGCTACACCTTC. Amino acids: CAWSRQVDGYTF.

This clonotype has just one count. J is TRBJ2-3 and V is TRBV6-1; perhaps TRBD1 as D (6 bases). The CDR3 totals 15 residues. From germline, CDR1 is MNHNS and CDR2 SASEGT. V dropped 6 bases and J dropped 0 bases, with 13 bases sitting between them. Here the CDR3 DNA reads TGTGCCAGCAGGAACAGGGCCCCTAGCACAGATACGCAGTATTTT. It translates to CASRNRAPSTDTQYF.

This clonotype was counted only a few times. CDR3 coding DNA: TGTGCCAGCAGCTTAGCATCGACCTACAATGAGCAGTTCTTC. Protein: CASSLASTYNEQFF. The chain employs TRBV7-3 and TRBJ2-1; D gene unclear. Germline V CDR1 and CDR2: SGHTA, FQGTGA. The V end lost 2 bases, the J end lost 2 bases, and 7 bases lay between the germline ends. CDR3 length: 14 amino acids.

The CDR3 DNA is TGCAGTGCTTTCGGGGGAAGGACCCACGAGCAGTACTTC. Its translation is CSAFGGRTHEQYF. The chain joins TRBV20-1 to TRBJ2-7; tentative D call: TRBD2 (6 bases). Germline V gene sequence: CDR1 DFQATT, CDR2 SNEGSKA (reference sequence). The length of the CDR3 is 13 residues. The V gene lost 5 bases and the J gene lost 5 bases, with 16 bases spanning the gap.

This chain connects TRBV19 to TRBJ1-5, with D unclear. CDR3 length equals 13 residues. The V gene's germline CDR1 is LNHDA and CDR2 SQIVND (reference sequence). The V and J ends lost 9 bases and 1 base respectively, with 10 bases between them. CDR3 sequence: CASSQSSNQPQHF. Written as DNA, the CDR3 is TGTGCCAGCAGCCAATCCAGCAATCAGCCCCAGCATTTT.

The chain combines TRBV24-1 with TRBJ2-1, with 10 bases that match TRBD2. Germline V gene sequence: CDR1 KGHDR, CDR2 SFDVKD. The CDR3 consists of 18 residues. Unmatched junction bases numbered 10, after V lost 3 bases and J lost 3 bases. The CDR3 loop is CATSDTSGTALLYNEQFF. The CDR3 bases are TGTGCCACCAGTGATACTAGCGGGACTGCCCTCCTCTACAATGAGCAGTTCTTC.

In its sample, this clonotype was seen once. This chain uses TRBV6-2 or TRBV6-3 with TRBJ2-5, with D hard to call. The CDR3 sequence is 15 residues long. Germline CDR1 and CDR2: MNHEY and SVGEGT. V was clipped by 6 bases and J by 6 bases, with 20 bases between them. As DNA, the CDR3 is TGTGCCAGCAGGGACCCCCTAGGGCGGCGTAAGACCCAGTACTTC. Translation gives CASRDPLGRRKTQYF.

The V call is TRBV19, the J call TRBJ1-1; no definite D call. This CDR3 contains 11 residues. V dropped 5 bases and J dropped 5 bases, with 6 bases sitting between them. Germline assignment: CDR1 LNHDA and CDR2 SQIVND (reference sequence). CDR3 region: CASSLLTEAFF. The DNA for the CDR3 is TGTGCCAGTAGTCTGTTGACTGAAGCTTTCTTT.

The chain carries TRBV9 and TRBJ1-2; 7 bases agree with TRBD1. The CDR3 length is 13 residues. Germline-derived CDR1 and CDR2 are SGDLS and YYNGEE. V trimming: 2 bases; J trimming: 8 bases; junction bases outside the gene matches: 6. The CDR3 is CASSVKQGSGYTF. Written as DNA, the CDR3 is TGTGCCAGCAGCGTCAAACAGGGGAGCGGCTACACCTTC.

The CDR3 DNA sequence: TGTGCCAGCAGCTTCCCGCACTCTGGGGCCAACGTCCTGACTTTC. This sequence encodes CASSFPHSGANVLTF. The V call is TRBV5-8, the J call TRBJ2-6; D is ambiguous. This CDR3 is 15 amino acids long. Trimming took 2 bases from V and 0 from J, leaving 6 bases between them. Germline V lookup: CDR1 SGHTS, CDR2 YDEGEE.

The chain carries TRBV24-1 and TRBJ2-1; TRBD1 aligns across 7 bases. Per the germline V gene, CDR1 is KGHDR and CDR2 is SFDVKD. With 4 bases clipped from V and 2 bases from J, the junction kept 7 bases outside the gene matches. The CDR3 covers 16 residues. The CDR3 protein is CATSEPRDSPYNEQFF. In DNA form, the CDR3 reads TGTGCCACCAGTGAGCCCAGGGACAGTCCCTACAATGAGCAGTTCTTC.